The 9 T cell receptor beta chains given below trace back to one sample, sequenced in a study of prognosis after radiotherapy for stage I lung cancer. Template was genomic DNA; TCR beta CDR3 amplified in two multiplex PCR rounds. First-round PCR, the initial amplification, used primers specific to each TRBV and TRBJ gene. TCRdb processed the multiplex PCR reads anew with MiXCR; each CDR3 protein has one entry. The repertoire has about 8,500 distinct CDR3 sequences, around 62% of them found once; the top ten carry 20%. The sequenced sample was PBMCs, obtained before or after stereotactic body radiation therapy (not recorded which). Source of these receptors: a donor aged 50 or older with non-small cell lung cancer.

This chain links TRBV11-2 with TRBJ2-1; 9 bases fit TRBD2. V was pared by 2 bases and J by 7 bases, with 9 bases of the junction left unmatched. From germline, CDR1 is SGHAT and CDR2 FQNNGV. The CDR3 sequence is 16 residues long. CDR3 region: CASSLIRVAGVNEQFF. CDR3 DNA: TGTGCCAGCAGCTTAATTAGGGTAGCGGGAGTTAATGAGCAGTTCTTC. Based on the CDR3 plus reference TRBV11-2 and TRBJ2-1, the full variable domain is EAGVAQSPRYKIIEKRQSVAFWCNPISGHATLYWYQQILGQGPKLLIQFQNNGVVDDSQLPKDRFSAERLKGVDSTLKIQPAKLEDSAVYLCASSLIRVAGVNEQFFGPGTRLTVL.

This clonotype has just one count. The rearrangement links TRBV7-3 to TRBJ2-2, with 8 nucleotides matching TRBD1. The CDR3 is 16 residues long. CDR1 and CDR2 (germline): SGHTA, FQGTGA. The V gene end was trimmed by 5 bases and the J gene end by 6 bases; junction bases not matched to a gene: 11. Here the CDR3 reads CASSSVGTGAAGELFF. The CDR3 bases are TGTGCCAGCAGCAGCGTAGGGACAGGAGCAGCCGGGGAGCTGTTTTTT.

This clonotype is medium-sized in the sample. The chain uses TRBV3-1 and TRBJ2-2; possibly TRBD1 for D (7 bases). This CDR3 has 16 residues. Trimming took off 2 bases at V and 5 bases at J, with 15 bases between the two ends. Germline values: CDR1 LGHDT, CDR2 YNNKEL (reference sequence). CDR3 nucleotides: TGTGCCAGCAGCCAAAACTACAGGGGAGGAACCGGGGAGCTGTTTTTT. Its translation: CASSQNYRGGTGELFF.

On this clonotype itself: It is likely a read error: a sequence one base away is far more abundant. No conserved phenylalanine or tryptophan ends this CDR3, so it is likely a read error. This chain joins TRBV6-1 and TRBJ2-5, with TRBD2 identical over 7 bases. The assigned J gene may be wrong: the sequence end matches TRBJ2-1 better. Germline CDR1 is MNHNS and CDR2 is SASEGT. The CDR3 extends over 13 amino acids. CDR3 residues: CAGRTSNVHEQFL. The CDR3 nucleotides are TGTGCCGGACGGACTAGTAACGTCCATGAGCAGTTCTTA.

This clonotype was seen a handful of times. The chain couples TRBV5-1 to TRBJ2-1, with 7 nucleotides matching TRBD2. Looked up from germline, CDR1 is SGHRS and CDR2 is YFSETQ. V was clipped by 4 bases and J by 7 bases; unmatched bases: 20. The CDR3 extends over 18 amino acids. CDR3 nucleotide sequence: TGCGCCAGCAGCCGCGAAGTGGGCGGGAGTGTCTTCGGGAATGAGCAGTTCTTC. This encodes CASSREVGGSVFGNEQFF.

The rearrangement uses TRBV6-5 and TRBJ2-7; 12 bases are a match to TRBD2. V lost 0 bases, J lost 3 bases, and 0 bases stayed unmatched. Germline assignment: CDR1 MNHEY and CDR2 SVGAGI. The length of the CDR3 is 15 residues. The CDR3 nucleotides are TGTGCCAGCAGTTACTCGACTAGCGGGGGCTACGAGCAGTACTTC. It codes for CASSYSTSGGYEQYF.

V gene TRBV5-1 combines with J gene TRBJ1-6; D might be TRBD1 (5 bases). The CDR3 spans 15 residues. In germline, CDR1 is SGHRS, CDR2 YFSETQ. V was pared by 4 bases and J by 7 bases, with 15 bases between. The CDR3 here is CASSIDGQENSPLHF. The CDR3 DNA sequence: TGCGCCAGCAGCATAGATGGACAAGAAAATTCACCCCTCCACTTT.

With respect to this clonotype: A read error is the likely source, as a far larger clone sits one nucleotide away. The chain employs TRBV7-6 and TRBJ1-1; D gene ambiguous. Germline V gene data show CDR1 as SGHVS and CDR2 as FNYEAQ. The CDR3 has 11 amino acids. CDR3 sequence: CDSRRETEAFF. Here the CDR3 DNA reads TGTGACAGCAGGAGGGAGACTGAAGCTTTCTTT.

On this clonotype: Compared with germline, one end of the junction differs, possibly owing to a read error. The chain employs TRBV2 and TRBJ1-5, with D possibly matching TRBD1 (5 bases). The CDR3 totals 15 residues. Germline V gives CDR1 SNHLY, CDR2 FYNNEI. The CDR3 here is CASSRAGLGNQPQHF. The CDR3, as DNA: TGTGCCAGCAGCCGGGCAGGGTTGGGTAATCAGCCCCAGCATTTC. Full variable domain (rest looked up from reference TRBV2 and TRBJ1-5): EPEVTQTPSHQVTQMGQEVILRCVPISNHLYFYWYRQILGQKVEFLVSFYNNEISEKSEIFDDQFSVERPDGSNFTLKIRSTKLEDSAMYFCASSRAGLGNQPQHFGDGTRLSIL.